Shown below are 6 T cell receptor beta chains from a single sample sequenced in a study of cytomegalovirus exposure and HLA in healthy donors. Vbeta (60) and Jbeta (13) primers were used in the PCR. This table comes from immunoSEQ multiplex PCR, and its TCRdb copy is limited to in-frame clones, with some not included. The sample has 170,000 or so clones, approximately 81% seen once. Sequenced sample: PBMCs. The receptors here all came from a woman in her 30s in good health and CMV-seronegative.

The V gene is TRBV15, the J gene TRBJ1-5, with 9 bases aligning to TRBD1. There are 13 residues in the CDR3. The J segment lost 7 bases and the V segment lost 3 bases, leaving 1 base of the junction unmatched. Germline V lookup: CDR1 LNHNV, CDR2 YYDKDF (reference sequence). The DNA of the CDR3 is TGTGCCACCAGCAGGACAGGGGGACAGCCCCAGCATTTT. Protein sequence: CATSRTGGQPQHF.

V and J are TRBV5-1 and TRBJ2-5; D may be TRBD1 (5 bases). V was clipped by 0 bases and J by 1 base, with 7 bases between them. CDR1 is SGHRS and CDR2 is YFSETQ in the germline V gene. The CDR3 runs to 14 residues. Here the CDR3 DNA reads TGCGCCAGCAGCTTGGCAGGGCCCCAAGAGACCCAGTACTTC. Translating gives CASSLAGPQETQYF.

V usage is TRBV5-6 and J usage is TRBJ1-5; a possible D gene is TRBD1 (5 bases). The V and J ends lost 0 bases and 6 bases respectively, with 10 bases between them. The CDR3 extends over 14 amino acids. Germline values: CDR1 SGHDT, CDR2 YYEEEE. The CDR3 coding sequence is TGTGCCAGCAGCTTGGGCAGGGCCCGTCAGCCCCAGCATTTT. Translated, it gives CASSLGRARQPQHF.

This chain links TRBV6-1 with TRBJ1-4; D unclear. Per the germline V gene, CDR1 is MNHNS and CDR2 is SASEGT. Between the trimmed V and J ends, which lost 7 bases and 8 bases, there was a span of 20 bases. The CDR3 totals 15 residues. The DNA of the CDR3 is TGTGCCAGCACCTATAGTGTCCCTCGGCGGGAAAAACTGTTTTTT. Its translation is CASTYSVPRREKLFF.

The J gene is TRBJ1-2, the V gene TRBV5-4, with D possibly being TRBD1 (5 bases). V was shortened by 0 bases and J by 8 bases, with 17 bases between the two germline ends. In germline, CDR1 is SGHNT, CDR2 YYREEE (reference sequence). The CDR3 totals 15 residues. CDR3 protein: CASSLDWGRVLGYTF. CDR3 sequence (DNA): TGTGCCAGCAGCTTGGATTGGGGCAGGGTCTTGGGCTACACCTTC.

The V call is TRBV5-4, the J call TRBJ2-2, with D possibly TRBD2 on 5 matching bases. Germline V gene sequence: CDR1 SGHNT, CDR2 YYREEE (reference sequence). V shed 4 bases and J shed 1 base, with 14 bases lying between them. The CDR3 totals 16 residues. As DNA, the CDR3 is TGTGCCAGCAGCCCGGGTGTAGCGAAGAACACCGGGGAGCTGTTTTTT. Amino acid sequence: CASSPGVAKNTGELFF.